These T cell receptor beta chains were read from a single sample in a study of blood T cell repertoires in COVID-19. The protocol was immunoSEQ multiplex PCR, while the TCRdb copy is restricted to in-frame clones and leaves out a portion. The sample yields about 190,000 clones, around 80% seen once. The specimen sequenced was peripheral blood. The receptors stem from a woman of 80 years or more with active or convalescent COVID-19. The CDR3 runs from the conserved cysteine through the conserved F or W. A D gene is named only where the DNA matches it firmly. Size is stated for part of the rows, as once, few or many counts, or as a class when the clone is expanded.

J: TRBJ1-3
D: .
size: once
V: TRBV9
CDR3: CASSYDSYSGNTIYF
DNA: TGTGCCAGCAGCTACGACAGCTACTCTGGAAACACCATATATTTT

J: TRBJ1-1
D: TRBD1
size: .
V: TRBV6-5
CDR3: CASSPDRVRNTEAFF
DNA: TGTGCCAGCAGCCCGGACAGGGTACGAAACACTGAAGCTTTCTTT

J: TRBJ2-7
D: .
size: .
V: TRBV5-1
CDR3: CASRDTGSLDEQYF
DNA: TGCGCCAGCAGAGATACAGGGAGCTTGGACGAGCAGTACTTC

J: TRBJ2-1
D: TRBD2
size: .
V: TRBV11-2
CDR3: CASSLGLAGNEQFF
DNA: TGTGCCAGCAGCCTGGGACTAGCGGGGAATGAGCAGTTCTTC

J: TRBJ1-1
D: .
size: once
V: TRBV28
CDR3: CASRDPGGTEAFF
DNA: TGTGCCAGCAGGGACCCAGGAGGAACTGAAGCTTTCTTT

J: TRBJ1-5
D: TRBD1
size: .
V: TRBV5-4
CDR3: CASSYGGQGYQPQHF
DNA: TGTGCCAGCAGCTATGGGGGACAGGGCTATCAGCCCCAGCATTTT

J: TRBJ1-1
D: .
size: .
V: TRBV23-1
CDR3: CASSHYSGTANTEAFF
DNA: TGCGCCAGCAGTCACTATTCCGGGACTGCGAACACTGAAGCTTTCTTT

J: TRBJ1-1
D: .
size: once
V: TRBV6-5
CDR3: CASSYSSGRNTEAFF
DNA: TGTGCCAGCAGTTACTCGTCAGGTAGAAACACTGAAGCTTTCTTT

J: TRBJ2-3
D: .
size: .
V: TRBV19
CDR3: CASSTGIFDTQYF
DNA: TGTGCCAGTAGTACCGGGATCTTTGATACGCAGTATTTT

J: TRBJ2-5
D: .
size: .
V: TRBV18
CDR3: CASSPPVAGIQETQYF
DNA: TGTGCCAGCTCACCACCTGTCGCGGGGATACAAGAGACCCAGTACTTC

J: TRBJ2-3
D: TRBD2
size: .
V: TRBV5-1
CDR3: CASSSGLAESTDTQYF
DNA: TGCGCCAGCAGCTCCGGACTAGCCGAAAGCACAGATACGCAGTATTTT

J: TRBJ2-5
D: .
size: .
V: TRBV12-3/TRBV12-4
CDR3: CASSFSPGETQYF
DNA: TGTGCCAGCAGTTTCTCCCCGGGGGAGACCCAGTACTTC

J: TRBJ1-1
D: .
size: .
V: TRBV6-5
CDR3: CASRTDRNTEAFF
DNA: TGTGCCAGCAGAACCGACAGGAACACTGAAGCTTTCTTT

J: TRBJ2-1
D: .
size: .
V: TRBV7-2
CDR3: CASSPEQGGIQFF
DNA: TGTGCCAGCAGTCCAGAACAGGGGGGGATTCAATTCTTC

J: TRBJ1-6
D: TRBD1
size: .
V: TRBV7-2
CDR3: CASSLFGQGDSPLHF
DNA: TGTGCCAGCAGCTTATTTGGACAGGGTGATTCACCCCTCCACTTT

J: TRBJ2-3
D: TRBD2
size: .
V: TRBV25-1
CDR3: CASRNRLAGEDTQYF
DNA: TGTGCCAGCAGGAACAGACTAGCGGGCGAAGATACGCAGTATTTT

J: TRBJ2-5
D: .
size: .
V: TRBV19
CDR3: CASSDRAGDRETQYF
DNA: TGTGCCAGTAGTGATCGGGCAGGGGATCGTGAGACCCAGTACTTC

J: TRBJ2-3
D: .
size: few
V: TRBV2
CDR3: CASSEAPAGTQYF
DNA: TGTGCCAGCAGTGAAGCCCCCGCAGGTACGCAGTATTTT

J: TRBJ2-5
D: .
size: .
V: TRBV7-8
CDR3: CASSLGWDTQETQYF
DNA: TGTGCCAGCAGCTTAGGGTGGGACACACAAGAGACCCAGTACTTC

J: TRBJ2-2
D: TRBD2
size: few
V: TRBV11-2
CDR3: CASSLESWASGVGELFF
DNA: TGTGCCAGCAGCTTAGAAAGCTGGGCTAGCGGGGTCGGGGAGCTGTTTTTT

J: TRBJ2-7
D: TRBD1
size: few
V: TRBV28
CDR3: CASSPSGQGRIEQYF
DNA: TGTGCCAGCAGCCCTTCCGGACAGGGGCGAATCGAGCAGTACTTC

J: TRBJ1-6
D: .
size: few
V: TRBV2
CDR3: CASSPGLQSPLHF
DNA: TGTGCCAGCAGTCCGGGACTCCAGTCACCCCTCCACTTT

J: TRBJ1-3
D: TRBD1
size: .
V: TRBV6-4
CDR3: CASSAPGQGVGWSGNTIYF
DNA: TGTGCCAGCAGTGCGCCCGGACAGGGGGTCGGCTGGAGTGGAAACACCATATATTTT

J: TRBJ1-5
D: TRBD1
size: .
V: TRBV24-1
CDR3: CATSDRDGNRGNQPQHF
DNA: TGTGCCACCAGTGACCGGGACGGGAACAGGGGCAATCAGCCCCAACATTTT

J: TRBJ2-5
D: TRBD2
size: once
V: TRBV4-2
CDR3: CASSRGTSDDSGTQYF
DNA: TGTGCCAGCAGCCGCGGTACTAGCGACGACTCGGGGACCCAGTACTTC

J: TRBJ2-5
D: TRBD1
size: .
V: TRBV4-1
CDR3: CASSPGGSETQYF
DNA: TGCGCCAGCAGCCCAGGGGGTTCGGAGACCCAGTACTTC

J: TRBJ2-7
D: .
size: .
V: TRBV7-9
CDR3: CASSRDSVEYF
DNA: TGTGCCAGCAGCCGTGACAGTGTAGAGTACTTC

J: TRBJ2-2
D: .
size: few
V: TRBV27
CDR3: CASSARVTGELFF
DNA: TGTGCCAGCAGTGCCAGGGTTACCGGGGAGCTGTTTTTT

J: TRBJ1-2
D: .
size: .
V: TRBV10-3
CDR3: CAIRDTTIWGYTF
DNA: TGTGCCATCAGGGACACCACGATCTGGGGCTACACCTTC

J: TRBJ2-3
D: TRBD2
size: once
V: TRBV28
CDR3: CASSGTGLAVTDTQYF
DNA: TGTGCCAGCAGTGGAACGGGACTAGCGGTTACAGATACGCAGTATTTT

J: TRBJ1-1
D: .
size: .
V: TRBV7-6
CDR3: CASSPHQDTEAFF
DNA: TGTGCCAGCAGCCCCCACCAGGACACTGAAGCTTTCTTT